The rows below give T cell receptor beta chains drawn from one sample of a study of blood T cell repertoires in COVID-19. Generated by immunoSEQ multiplex PCR, the TCRdb table keeps only in-frame clones and is missing some. The table records about 50,000 clones, approximately 85% of them present only once. The sample taken for sequencing was peripheral blood. The receptors derive from a man in his 60s with acute or convalescent COVID-19. The CDR3 runs from the conserved cysteine through the conserved F or W. D genes are given only for firm matches. Clone size, where shown, is once, few, many, or a class for clones that have expanded.

v_call: TRBV28; j_call: TRBJ2-2; clone_size: NA; d_call: NA; cdr3_nt: TGTGCCAGCTGCACGGGGGACCTTACCGGGGAGCTGTTTTTT; cdr3_aa: CASCTGDLTGELFF
v_call: TRBV9; j_call: TRBJ1-2; clone_size: NA; d_call: TRBD1; cdr3_nt: TGTGCCAGCAGCGGTGGGACAGCGTTTTACTATGGCTACACCTTC; cdr3_aa: CASSGGTAFYYGYTF
v_call: TRBV4-1; j_call: TRBJ2-2; clone_size: NA; d_call: TRBD1; cdr3_nt: TGCGCCAGCAGCCCTCGGGACAGAGAGGCGAACACCGGGGAGCTGTTTTTT; cdr3_aa: CASSPRDREANTGELFF
v_call: TRBV18; j_call: TRBJ1-5; clone_size: NA; d_call: TRBD1; cdr3_nt: TGTGCCAGCTCACCAACGGGACAGGGGGAAGGTCAGCCCCAGCATTTT; cdr3_aa: CASSPTGQGEGQPQHF
v_call: TRBV29-1; j_call: TRBJ1-1; clone_size: NA; d_call: NA; cdr3_nt: TGCAGCGTTGTAGGCGGGGGGACTGAAGCTTTCTTT; cdr3_aa: CSVVGGGTEAFF
v_call: TRBV6-4; j_call: TRBJ1-6; clone_size: NA; d_call: TRBD1; cdr3_nt: TGTGCCAGCAGTGACCAACAGGGGAACTCACCCCTCCACTTT; cdr3_aa: CASSDQQGNSPLHF
v_call: TRBV5-8; j_call: TRBJ1-2; clone_size: NA; d_call: NA; cdr3_nt: TGTGCCAGCAGCTTGCGGACAGTAGCTAACTATGGCTACACCTTC; cdr3_aa: CASSLRTVANYGYTF
v_call: TRBV30; j_call: TRBJ1-5; clone_size: NA; d_call: TRBD1; cdr3_nt: TGTGCCTGGAGTGAAAGACAGGGTAGTCAGCCCCAGCATTTT; cdr3_aa: CAWSERQGSQPQHF
v_call: TRBV28; j_call: TRBJ1-6; clone_size: NA; d_call: TRBD1; cdr3_nt: TGTGCCAGCACCTGGGGACAGTCAGAGGGCCCCCTCCACTTT; cdr3_aa: CASTWGQSEGPLHF
v_call: TRBV27; j_call: TRBJ2-7; clone_size: NA; d_call: NA; cdr3_nt: TGTGCCAGCAGTTCCCCGTTCTCCTACGAGCAGTACTTC; cdr3_aa: CASSSPFSYEQYF
v_call: TRBV11-2; j_call: TRBJ1-4; clone_size: NA; d_call: NA; cdr3_nt: TGTGCCAGCAGCCCCGCGAGTCGGGCAACTAATGAAAAACTGTTTTTT; cdr3_aa: CASSPASRATNEKLFF
v_call: TRBV5-4; j_call: TRBJ2-5; clone_size: NA; d_call: TRBD2; cdr3_nt: TGTGCCAGCAGCTTGGGTCTGTTAGCGGGGCCGAACCAAGAGACCCAGTACTTC; cdr3_aa: CASSLGLLAGPNQETQYF
v_call: TRBV28; j_call: TRBJ2-3; clone_size: NA; d_call: TRBD2; cdr3_nt: TGTGCCAGCAGTATCCCCGGGGCTAGCGGGCCAACTAGGACAGATACGCAGTATTTT; cdr3_aa: CASSIPGASGPTRTDTQYF
v_call: TRBV7-2; j_call: TRBJ1-1; clone_size: NA; d_call: TRBD1; cdr3_nt: TGTGCCACCTTCAAGGGGGCAGGGAACACTGAAGCTTTCTTT; cdr3_aa: CATFKGAGNTEAFF
v_call: TRBV11-2; j_call: TRBJ2-1; clone_size: NA; d_call: TRBD2; cdr3_nt: TGTGCCAGCAGCTTCCAGCGGGAGTCCTACAATGAGCAGTTCTTC; cdr3_aa: CASSFQRESYNEQFF
v_call: TRBV9; j_call: TRBJ2-3; clone_size: NA; d_call: NA; cdr3_nt: TGTGCCAGCAGCGTAGCAGAGGGCCGGGTAGATACGCAGTATTTT; cdr3_aa: CASSVAEGRVDTQYF
v_call: TRBV27; j_call: TRBJ1-3; clone_size: NA; d_call: TRBD1; cdr3_nt: TGTGCCAGCAGGCCTAACAGGGGGCGTGGAAACACCATATATTTT; cdr3_aa: CASRPNRGRGNTIYF
v_call: TRBV28; j_call: TRBJ2-1; clone_size: NA; d_call: TRBD2; cdr3_nt: TGTGCCAGCAGTTTGGGGACTAGCGCCTCCTACAATGAGCAGTTCTTC; cdr3_aa: CASSLGTSASYNEQFF
v_call: TRBV7-9; j_call: TRBJ2-1; clone_size: NA; d_call: NA; cdr3_nt: TGTGCCAGCAGCTTAGGGGCTGTCTACAATGAGCAGTTCTTC; cdr3_aa: CASSLGAVYNEQFF
v_call: TRBV19; j_call: TRBJ1-2; clone_size: NA; d_call: NA; cdr3_nt: TGTGCCAGTAGGGGGTCGAACAGGGCTAACTATGGCTACACCTTC; cdr3_aa: CASRGSNRANYGYTF
v_call: TRBV27; j_call: TRBJ2-7; clone_size: NA; d_call: TRBD1; cdr3_nt: TGTGCCAGCAGTTTACAAACAGGGGGCAGGGAGCAGTACTTC; cdr3_aa: CASSLQTGGREQYF
v_call: TRBV19; j_call: TRBJ2-6; clone_size: NA; d_call: TRBD1; cdr3_nt: TGTGCCAGTAGTACACCACAGGGGGGTCGATCTGGGGCCAACGTCCTGACTTTC; cdr3_aa: CASSTPQGGRSGANVLTF
v_call: TRBV28; j_call: TRBJ2-7; clone_size: NA; d_call: TRBD2; cdr3_nt: TGTGCCAGCAGTTTATCCCCTAGCGGGAGCCCACCTACGCTGCAGTACTTC; cdr3_aa: CASSLSPSGSPPTLQYF
v_call: TRBV12-5; j_call: TRBJ2-2; clone_size: few; d_call: TRBD2; cdr3_nt: TGTGCTAGTGGCCCCGGGACTAGCGGGCTCACCGGGGAGCTGTTTTTT; cdr3_aa: CASGPGTSGLTGELFF
v_call: TRBV3-1/TRBV3-2; j_call: TRBJ2-1; clone_size: NA; d_call: NA; cdr3_nt: TGTGCCAGCAGCCAAGCATACAATGAGCAGTTCTTC; cdr3_aa: CASSQAYNEQFF
v_call: TRBV5-1; j_call: TRBJ2-1; clone_size: NA; d_call: TRBD2; cdr3_nt: TGCGCCAGCAGCTCGGGACTAGCGGGAGGGACTGAGCAGTTCTTC; cdr3_aa: CASSSGLAGGTEQFF
v_call: TRBV10-3; j_call: TRBJ2-1; clone_size: NA; d_call: TRBD1; cdr3_nt: TGTGCCATCAGTGCCGGGACAGGGGGATACAATGAGCAGTTCTTC; cdr3_aa: CAISAGTGGYNEQFF
v_call: TRBV28; j_call: TRBJ2-7; clone_size: NA; d_call: TRBD2; cdr3_nt: TGTGCCAGCAGTTTATTCACGCGCGGGAGCTCCTACGAGCAGTACTTC; cdr3_aa: CASSLFTRGSSYEQYF